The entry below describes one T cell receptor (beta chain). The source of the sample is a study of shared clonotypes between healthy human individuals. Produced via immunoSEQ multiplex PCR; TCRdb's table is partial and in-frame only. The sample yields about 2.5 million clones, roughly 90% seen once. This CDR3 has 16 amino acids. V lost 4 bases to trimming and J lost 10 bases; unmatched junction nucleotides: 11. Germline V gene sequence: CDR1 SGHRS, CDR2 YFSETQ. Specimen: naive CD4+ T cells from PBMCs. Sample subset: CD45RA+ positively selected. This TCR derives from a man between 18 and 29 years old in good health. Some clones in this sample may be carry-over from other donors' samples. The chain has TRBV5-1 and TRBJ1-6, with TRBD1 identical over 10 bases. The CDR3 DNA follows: TGCGCCAGCAGCGTCGGCCGGGACAGGGGACGGTCACCCCTCCACTTT. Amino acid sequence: CASSVGRDRGRSPLHF.